This TCR beta chain was recovered during a study of technical replicates of blood from several donors. The assay was immunoSEQ multiplex PCR, and TCRdb's table has in-frame clones only and misses some. The sample lists under 90,000 clones, roughly 93% occurring once. Germline-derived CDR1 and CDR2 are LGHNA and YNFKEQ. The CDR3 is 14 amino acids. V dropped 6 bases and J dropped 3; count of bases not matched to a gene: 5. This TCR derives from a human donor in good health. The source material was T cells isolated from PBMCs. J is TRBJ2-7 and V is TRBV4-2, with 10 positions matching TRBD2. CDR3 in amino acids: CASSSRTSGYEQYF. CDR3 bases: TGTGCCAGCAGTTCTAGGACTAGCGGCTACGAGCAGTACTTC.